This is a list of T cell receptor beta chains from one sample in a study of blood T cell repertoires in COVID-19. Profiling relied on immunoSEQ multiplex PCR, and the TCRdb table lists in-frame clones only, not all of them. The table includes approximately 92,000 clones, 87% detected once. The sequenced material came from peripheral blood. These receptors were taken from a woman between 55 and 75 years old with COVID-19, enrolled during active disease. Each CDR3 is given with its conserved first and last residue. The D gene is left open where the match is weak. Only part of the rows carry a size: once, few, many, or a class if the clone is expanded.

v_gene,abundance,d_gene,j_gene,CDR3nt,CDR3aa
TRBV5-1,-,-,TRBJ2-7,TGCGCCAGCAGCGAGACATCCTACGAGCAGTACTTC,CASSETSYEQYF
TRBV27,-,-,TRBJ2-2,TGTGCCACTACCGGGACTGCGAACACCGGGGAGCTGTTTTTT,CATTGTANTGELFF
TRBV18,once,-,TRBJ1-2,TGTGCCAGCTCACCACCGCAGGGGACCTATGGCTACACCTTC,CASSPPQGTYGYTF
TRBV7-9,few,-,TRBJ1-1,TGTGCCAGCAGCTTCTCAATCGGTACAGCTGAAGCTTTCTTT,CASSFSIGTAEAFF
TRBV2,-,-,TRBJ1-6,TGTGCCAGCAGCCCCCTGGGACAACAGAATTCACCCCTCCACTTT,CASSPLGQQNSPLHF
TRBV7-2,-,-,TRBJ1-5,TGTGCCAGCAGCATTAGCTTTAATCAGCCCCAGCATTTT,CASSISFNQPQHF
TRBV5-1,-,-,TRBJ2-7,TGCGCCAGCAGTAGAGACGGGGCCTACGAGCAGTACTTC,CASSRDGAYEQYF
TRBV3-1/TRBV3-2,-,TRBD1,TRBJ1-6,TGTGCCAGCAGCCAAGGGTCTTGGGGACAGGGGGCTTCACCCCTCCACTTT,CASSQGSWGQGASPLHF
TRBV3-1/TRBV3-2,-,-,TRBJ1-3,TGTGCCAGCAGCAACAGGTTCTCTGGAAACACCATATATTTT,CASSNRFSGNTIYF
TRBV30,-,-,TRBJ1-2,TGTGCCTGCCCCGCGCGGGCTTTTGGGGGCTACACCTTC,CACPARAFGGYTF
TRBV5-1,-,-,TRBJ2-1,TGCGCCAGCAGCTTCGTTGGTACGGATGAGCAGTTCTTC,CASSFVGTDEQFF
TRBV5-1,-,TRBD1,TRBJ1-3,TGCGCCAGCAGGCAGGGGGATTCTGGGAACACCATATATTTT,CASRQGDSGNTIYF
TRBV4-3,once,-,TRBJ2-5,TGCGCCAGCAGCCAAGTACTCCGGGGGATGGAAGAGACCCAGTACTTC,CASSQVLRGMEETQYF
TRBV24-1,-,TRBD1,TRBJ1-2,TGTGCCACCAGTGACTATAATACGGACAGGGGGAACTATGGCTACACCTTC,CATSDYNTDRGNYGYTF
TRBV5-4,-,-,TRBJ2-7,TGTGCCAGCAGCTTGCGAGACAGAGTCTCCGAGCAGTACTTC,CASSLRDRVSEQYF
TRBV6-6,-,-,TRBJ2-1,TGTGCCAGCAGTTACCGGGACTGGAGCTCCTACAATGAGCAGTTCTTC,CASSYRDWSSYNEQFF
TRBV29-1,-,-,TRBJ2-3,TGCAGCGTTGGTCAGCGGTACACAGATACGCAGTATTTT,CSVGQRYTDTQYF
TRBV6-2/TRBV6-3,-,TRBD1,TRBJ2-4,TGTGCCAGCAGTAGCCACCCCCCACAGGGGTATAGGGAAAACATTCAGTACTTC,CASSSHPPQGYRENIQYF
TRBV29-1,once,-,TRBJ2-7,TGCAGCGCACGTAGGGAAGGAGGCGAGCAGTACTTC,CSARREGGEQYF
TRBV19,-,-,TRBJ1-2,TGTGCCAGCGCAAGCAGGAATGACTATGGCTACACCTTC,CASASRNDYGYTF
TRBV7-2,-,-,TRBJ2-5,TGTGCCAGCAGCTTAGACAGGGCAGAGACCCAGTACTTC,CASSLDRAETQYF
TRBV29-1,-,-,TRBJ2-7,TGCAGCGTTTTAGTGGACAGTATCTACGAGCAGTACTTC,CSVLVDSIYEQYF
TRBV19,once,TRBD1,TRBJ2-3,TGTGCCAGTACTGCGACAGGGGGCACAGATACGCAGTATTTT,CASTATGGTDTQYF
TRBV30,-,-,TRBJ2-1,TGTGCCTGGAGTGTAGACGGGGGATCGTCCTACAATGAGCAGTTCTTC,CAWSVDGGSSYNEQFF
TRBV5-1,-,-,TRBJ2-1,TGCGCCAGCAGCTTGGAGGGGAATGAGCAGTTCTTC,CASSLEGNEQFF
TRBV7-2,-,-,TRBJ2-3,TGTGCCAGCAGCTTAGCCGTCAGGGGTGCAGATACGCAGTATTTT,CASSLAVRGADTQYF
TRBV7-9,-,TRBD1,TRBJ2-3,TGTGCCAGCAGCCCACCCGGGACAGGGGGCGCAGATACGCAGTATTTT,CASSPPGTGGADTQYF
TRBV5-4,-,-,TRBJ1-2,TGTGCCAGCACCACGCGGGTTGGCAGTAACTATGGCTACACCTTC,CASTTRVGSNYGYTF
TRBV18,-,TRBD1,TRBJ1-5,TGTGCCAGCTCACCAGGCGCAGGGGGTTATCAGCCCCAGCATTTT,CASSPGAGGYQPQHF
TRBV5-1,-,TRBD1,TRBJ1-1,TGCGCCAGCAGCGACGGACAGGGACGCTTGGGCACTGAAGCTTTCTTT,CASSDGQGRLGTEAFF
TRBV29-1,-,-,TRBJ1-1,TGCAGCGTTGGGGGAAGGGGGAGCACTGAAGCTTTCTTT,CSVGGRGSTEAFF
TRBV20-1,-,-,TRBJ2-5,TGCAGTGCTAGTCCAGGGATTAGAGAGACCCAGTACTTC,CSASPGIRETQYF
TRBV19,few,TRBD1,TRBJ2-7,TGTGCCAGTAGTAGTGGGACAGTCTACGAGCAGTACTTC,CASSSGTVYEQYF
TRBV2,-,-,TRBJ2-1,TGTGCCAGCAGGGCCCGGACTATCAATGAGCAGTTCTTC,CASRARTINEQFF
TRBV5-1,once,TRBD2,TRBJ2-5,TGCGCCAGCACCCGACCTAGCGGGGGGGACCAAGAGACCCAGTACTTC,CASTRPSGGDQETQYF
TRBV7-2,once,TRBD1,TRBJ1-2,TGTGCCAGCAGCTCAAGGGGACAGGGGGACTCCTATGGCTACACCTTC,CASSSRGQGDSYGYTF
TRBV27,-,TRBD1,TRBJ1-4,TGTGCCAGCAAACCCAGGGGGGTGAATGAAAAACTGTTTTTT,CASKPRGVNEKLFF
TRBV10-1,-,TRBD2,TRBJ2-2,TGCGCCAGCAGTACTAGCGGGGGTACCGGGGAGCTGTTTTTT,CASSTSGGTGELFF
TRBV13,-,TRBD2,TRBJ2-3,TGTGCCAGCAGCCCTCCTGGCGGGGGAACGGGAGATACGCAGTATTTT,CASSPPGGGTGDTQYF
TRBV19,-,TRBD2,TRBJ2-3,TGTGCCAGTAGTATTAATTCCGCGGGCGGGGGGAAGACAGATACGCAGTATTTT,CASSINSAGGGKTDTQYF
TRBV7-2,-,TRBD2,TRBJ2-5,TGTGCCAGCAGCTCCACCGGACTAGCGGGAAGAGAGACCCAGTACTTC,CASSSTGLAGRETQYF
TRBV7-2,-,TRBD1,TRBJ2-1,TGTGCCAGCAGCTTAGGTGGGCCAGGGGGCTCCTACAATGAGCAGTTCTTC,CASSLGGPGGSYNEQFF
TRBV19,-,-,TRBJ1-4,TGTGCCAGTAGTATACGTGGCAGGTCTAATGAAAAACTGTTTTTT,CASSIRGRSNEKLFF
TRBV2,-,-,TRBJ1-4,TGTGCCAGCGCTAGGGGCGCCGGCGAAAAACTGTTTTTT,CASARGAGEKLFF
TRBV28,-,-,TRBJ1-2,TGTGCCAGCAGTTTGGCATCCTATGGCTACACCTTC,CASSLASYGYTF